The 13 T cell receptor beta chains in this list originate from one sample, sequenced in a study of spatial heterogeneity in lung cancer. General observations from the study: Expanded intratumoral alpha and beta TCR counts tracked tumor mutation counts.

TCRdb ran MiXCR on the 5' RACE reads and lists one entry per CDR3 protein. Among 8,500 to 14,000 distinct CDR3 sequences listed, around 10% were seen once. Which antigens these TCRs recognize remains unknown. Time point meaning: sample taken at primary tumor resection. This specimen was lung tumor tissue, taken at surgery. The origin of the receptors is a female donor with early-stage non-small cell lung cancer.

This clonotype was seen ten or more times. The rearrangement uses TRBV27 and TRBJ1-1; no definite D call. Germline assignment: CDR1 MNHEY and CDR2 SMNVEV (reference sequence). V was pared by 0 bases and J by 8 bases, with 13 bases between. This CDR3 comprises 14 residues. DNA for the CDR3: TGTGCCAGCAGTTTATCGGGCAGGACTCTAGAAGCTTTCTTT. It encodes CASSLSGRTLEAFF.

This clonotype was picked up a small number of times. The genes are TRBV12-3 or TRBV12-4 and TRBJ2-2; TRBD2 might be the D (6 bases). The V end was cut by 3 bases, the J end by 5 bases, with 19 bases between. This CDR3 region has 17 residues. The CDR3 loop reads CASSFRGGGLPTGELFF. The CDR3 region has the DNA TGTGCCAGCAGTTTCCGAGGCGGAGGGCTACCAACCGGGGAGCTGTTTTTT.

In its sample, this clonotype was seen many times. This sequence joins TRBV29-1 and TRBJ1-2; no clear D gene. The CDR3 covers 12 residues. Germline CDR1 reads SQVTM; CDR2 reads ANQGSEA. Trimming cost V 4 bases and J 5 bases, with 11 bases left between them. CDR3 in amino acids: CSVVSSRYGYTF. In DNA, the CDR3 is TGCAGCGTTGTAAGTAGTCGGTATGGCTACACCTTC. The full variable domain, completed using reference TRBV29-1 and TRBJ1-2, is SAVISQKPSRDICQRGTSLTIQCQVDSQVTMMFWYRQQPGQSLTLIATANQGSEATYESGFVIDKFPISRPNLTFSTLTVSNMSPEDSSIYLCSVVSSRYGYTFGSGTRLTVV.

By share, this clonotype counts as medium-sized. This sequence joins TRBV25-1 and TRBJ1-6, with 8 bases that match TRBD1. CDR3 length equals 14 residues. The J segment lost 5 bases and the V segment lost 5 bases, leaving 2 bases of the junction unmatched. Germline V CDR1 and CDR2: MGHDK, SYGVNS. CDR3 region: CASSQTGDNSPLHF. The CDR3 DNA reads TGTGCCAGCAGTCAGACAGGGGATAATTCACCCCTCCACTTT.

At least ten counts were recorded for this clonotype. The chain employs TRBV5-1 and TRBJ2-3, with D perhaps matching TRBD1 (5 bases). There are 13 residues in the CDR3. The V gene lost 4 bases and the J gene lost 3 bases, with 9 bases spanning the gap. Germline-derived CDR1 and CDR2 are SGHRS and YFSETQ. The CDR3 here is CASSVQGTDTQYF. CDR3 DNA sequence: TGCGCCAGCAGCGTTCAGGGTACAGATACGCAGTATTTT.

This clonotype has a handful of counts. The V gene is TRBV6-2 or TRBV6-3, the J gene TRBJ2-7, with 7 bases aligning to TRBD2. CDR3 length: 14 residues. In germline, CDR1 is MNHEY, CDR2 SVGEGT. Trimming took 4 bases from V and 2 from J; bases not matched to a gene: 5. CDR3 bases: TGTGCCAGCAGTTTAGCGGGCCTAACCTACGAGCAGTACTTC. Its protein product is CASSLAGLTYEQYF.

This clonotype is termed large (0.1 to 1%). The chain has TRBV7-2 and TRBJ2-5; D remains unclear. Germline assignment: CDR1 SGHTA and CDR2 FQGNSA. Trimming left V 5 bases short and J 9 bases short, with 10 bases between. This CDR3 region has 11 residues. Here the CDR3 reads CASSVTEPQYF. CDR3 in DNA: TGTGCCAGCAGCGTTACCGAGCCCCAGTACTTC.

The J gene is TRBJ2-5, the V gene TRBV29-1, with D perhaps TRBD2 (5 bases). From germline, CDR1 is SQVTM and CDR2 ANQGSEA. The ends were cut back, 4 bases at V and 2 bases at J, with 14 bases in the middle. The CDR3 consists of 14 residues. CDR3 nucleotide sequence: TGCAGCGTTGCGGGATCTTCCGGACAAGAGACCCAGTACTTC. It yields the protein CSVAGSSGQETQYF.

This clonotype was counted only a few times. The rearrangement uses TRBV5-6 and TRBJ1-1, with D hard to call. The CDR3 length is 14 residues. The germline V and J ends were trimmed by 3 bases and 2 bases, with 11 bases remaining between them. Germline values: CDR1 SGHDT, CDR2 YYEEEE. The CDR3 coding sequence is TGTGCCAGCAGCTCTAAGACGGGCAACACTGAAGCTTTCTTT. Amino acid sequence: CASSSKTGNTEAFF.

In its sample, this clonotype was seen a few times. The rearrangement joins TRBV11-2 to TRBJ2-7; unclear D gene. Looked up from germline, CDR1 is SGHAT and CDR2 is FQNNGV. The CDR3 loop spans 14 amino acids. V lost 5 bases, J lost 7 bases, and 18 bases lay in between. CDR3 in amino acids: CASSVGFLVEEQYF. CDR3 nucleotides: TGTGCCAGCAGCGTAGGTTTCCTGGTCGAAGAGCAGTACTTC. The full variable domain, rest sourced from reference TRBV11-2 and TRBJ2-7, is EAGVAQSPRYKIIEKRQSVAFWCNPISGHATLYWYQQILGQGPKLLIQFQNNGVVDDSQLPKDRFSAERLKGVDSTLKIQPAKLEDSAVYLCASSVGFLVEEQYFGPGTRLTVT.

The chain couples TRBV7-8 to TRBJ2-3; no clear D. Germline V gene lookup returns CDR1 SGHVS and CDR2 FQNEAQ. V was shortened by 1 base and J by 4 bases, with 9 bases between the two germline ends. The CDR3 runs 14 residues. Written as DNA, the CDR3 is TGTGCCAGCAGCTTAGGGCAGGCGGCAGATACGCAGTATTTT. This encodes CASSLGQAADTQYF.

In its sample, this clonotype was seen many times. The chain uses TRBV6-2 or TRBV6-3 and TRBJ2-2; D perhaps matches TRBD2 (6 bases). The CDR3 runs 16 residues. Germline V gene sequence: CDR1 MNHEY, CDR2 SVGEGT. V lost 6 bases to trimming and J lost 3 bases, with 17 bases between them. The CDR3 sequence: CASRTPGTGYTGELFF. In DNA, the CDR3 is TGTGCCAGCAGAACTCCCGGGACTGGTTACACCGGGGAGCTGTTTTTT.

This clonotype has just a few counts. The V and J genes are TRBV10-3 and TRBJ2-1, with a tentative D call TRBD2 (6 bases). Trimming stripped 7 bases from V and 0 bases from J, with 16 bases between. This CDR3 comprises 16 residues. The germline V gene encodes CDR1 ENHRY and CDR2 SYGVKD. The chain's CDR3 is CAITGSSASSYNEQFF. The CDR3 bases are TGTGCCATCACGGGCTCTAGCGCAAGCTCCTACAATGAGCAGTTCTTC.